This T cell receptor beta chain was identified in a study of CD8 T cells in ankylosing spondylitis. The CDR3 extends over 16 amino acids. V shed 0 bases, J shed 9 bases, and the junction held 11 bases outside the gene matches. From germline, CDR1 is SGHRS and CDR2 YFSETQ. TCRdb reprocessed the 5' RACE reads with MiXCR, giving one entry per CDR3 protein. The data contain about 250,000 distinct CDR3 sequences, roughly a tenth of them singletons. Points from the study as a whole: Matched ankylosing spondylitis synovial fluid reportedly contained a significantly enriched population of disease-linked clones.

A remark on this clonotype: Its target is unknown.

The rearrangement joins TRBV5-1 to TRBJ2-1; 8 bases line up with TRBD2. The sample was blood, either unsorted or a sorted T cell fraction (not recorded which). The TCR sequence derives from a male donor with ankylosing spondylitis or in good health (not recorded which). The CDR3 DNA sequence: TGCGCCAGCAGCTTGGACCCGGGAGGGCCGGGAGGTGAGCAGTTCTTC. It yields the protein CASSLDPGGPGGEQFF.